One sample yielded the 23 T cell receptor beta chains listed below, sequenced in a study of T cell responses to AZD1222 COVID-19 vaccine. Profiled with immunoSEQ multiplex PCR; TCRdb holds only in-frame clones, not every one. The table shows 100,000 to 150,000 clones, with less than 95% occurring only once. The sample here was peripheral blood, taken on day 0 of MenACWY control vaccination. The receptor set was obtained from an adult in good health.

The chain uses TRBV6-5 and TRBJ2-7; 7 bases are shared with TRBD1. V was pared by 6 bases and J by 5 bases, with 10 bases of the junction left unmatched. The CDR3 covers 14 residues. The germline CDR1 and CDR2 sequences are MNHEY and SVGAGI. CDR3 sequence reads: CASRQQGTGNEQYF. CDR3 DNA sequence: TGTGCCAGCAGACAACAGGGGACGGGGAACGAGCAGTACTTC.

The chain carries TRBV28 and TRBJ1-1; D remains unclear. CDR1 is MDHEN and CDR2 is SYDVKM in the germline V gene. This CDR3 is built from 13 residues. The germline V and J ends were trimmed by 2 bases and 1 base, with 5 bases remaining between them. The CDR3 DNA reads as TGTGCCAGCAGTTTACCGGGGAACACTGAAGCTTTCTTT. Residues: CASSLPGNTEAFF.

This clone has a single count. The chain employs TRBV11-2 and TRBJ2-7; maybe TRBD2 (5 bases). V was pared by 2 bases and J by 3 bases, with 17 bases between. From germline, CDR1 is SGHAT and CDR2 FQNNGV. This CDR3 has 16 residues. Here the CDR3 DNA reads TGTGCCAGCAGCTTAATGCCGGGAACCCCCGGCTACGAGCAGTACGTC. It encodes CASSLMPGTPGYEQYV.

About this clone itself: Other nucleotide sequences in the sample specify the same CDR3. The chain employs TRBV6-5 and TRBJ1-4; D remains unclear. Deletions cut 0 bases from V and 0 bases from J, with 2 bases between. The CDR3 extends over 14 amino acids. Looked up from germline, CDR1 is MNHEY and CDR2 is SVGAGI. The CDR3 reads CASSYSATNEKLFF. The DNA for the CDR3 is TGTGCCAGCAGTTACTCGGCAACTAATGAAAAACTGTTTTTT.

The chain combines TRBV3-1 (or the pseudogene TRBV3-2) with TRBJ2-7, with 9 bases lining up with TRBD1. The CDR3 has 15 amino acids. V gave up 4 bases and J gave up 3 bases; unmatched junction bases: 7. CDR1 and CDR2 from the germline V gene are LGHDT and YNNKEL (reference sequence). In DNA form, the CDR3 reads TGTGCCAGCAGCCGATCGGACAGGGGAGACTACGAGCAGTACGTC. As protein: CASSRSDRGDYEQYV.

The chain employs TRBV11-2 and TRBJ1-5; possibly TRBD1 for D (5 bases). Germline CDR1 and CDR2: SGHAT and FQNNGV. The V and J ends lost 4 bases and 8 bases respectively, with 9 bases between them. This CDR3 contains 12 residues. The CDR3 DNA reads TGTGCCAGCAGCTCTCTGGGGGAGCCCCAGCATTTT. Translating gives CASSSLGEPQHF.

The rearrangement uses TRBV10-1 and TRBJ1-2, with D hard to call. Trimming left V 4 bases short and J 4 bases short, with 13 bases between. CDR1 is WNHNN, CDR2 SYGVQD, per germline (reference sequence). CDR3 length equals 14 residues. DNA of the CDR3: TGCGCCAGCAGTGGAGCCGTCGGGAGCTATGGCTACACCTTC. This sequence encodes CASSGAVGSYGYTF.

The rearrangement links TRBV10-2 to TRBJ1-6; the D gene is possibly TRBD1 (5 bases). The CDR3 spans 15 residues. V was shortened by 3 bases and J by 2 bases, with 8 bases between the two germline ends. CDR1 and CDR2 from the germline V gene are WSHSY and SAAADI. CDR3 sequence (DNA): TGCGCCAGCAGTGAAAGGGGCCCCTATAATTCACCCCTCCACTTT. Translating gives CASSERGPYNSPLHF.

The CDR3: CASSHSGGTDTQYF. In DNA, the CDR3 is TGTGCCAGCAGCCATAGCGGAGGCACAGATACGCAGTATTTT. V and J are TRBV7-9 and TRBJ2-3; a weak D match, TRBD2 (6 bases). Per the germline V gene, CDR1 is SEHNR and CDR2 is FQNEAQ (reference sequence). The CDR3 contains 14 residues. Trimming cost V 5 bases and J 1 base, with 10 bases left between them.

The sample holds one count of this clone. The chain uses TRBV28 and TRBJ1-5; D call uncertain. CDR3 length: 15 residues. The V end was cut by 4 bases, the J end by 5 bases, with 15 bases between. Germline V CDR1 and CDR2: MDHEN, SYDVKM. Here the CDR3 reads CASSSPGSWDQPQHF. CDR3 in DNA: TGTGCCAGCAGTTCCCCGGGGAGTTGGGATCAGCCCCAGCATTTT.

The rearrangement uses TRBV19 and TRBJ2-5, with 7 bases fitting TRBD2. Germline CDR1 is LNHDA and CDR2 is SQIVND (reference sequence). This CDR3 has 16 residues. Germline trimming cut 3 bases from V and 1 base from J; bases unmatched to any gene: 8. This CDR3 reads CASSMGLAVLQETQYF. In DNA form, the CDR3 reads TGTGCCAGTAGTATGGGGCTAGCGGTCCTCCAAGAGACCCAGTACTTC. Full variable domain (remainder filled in from reference TRBV19 and TRBJ2-5): DGGITQSPKYLFRKEGQNVTLSCEQNLNHDAMYWYRQDPGQGLRLIYYSQIVNDFQKGDIAEGYSVSREKKESFPLTVTSAQKNPTAFYLCASSMGLAVLQETQYFGPGTRLLVL.

The chain recombines TRBV7-2 with TRBJ2-1, with unresolved D. V was pared by 3 bases and J by 10 bases, with 10 bases between. The CDR3 is 12 residues long. Germline values: CDR1 SGHTA, CDR2 FQGNSA. CDR3 nucleotides: TGTGCCAGCAGCTTCGAAGGAAAGGAGCAGTTCTTC. Translation: CASSFEGKEQFF.

As to this clone: An end of the junction differs from the germline gene, which may be a read error. V is TRBV28 and J is TRBJ1-4; D is perhaps TRBD1 (6 bases). CDR3 length equals 16 residues. Germline CDR1 is MDHEN and CDR2 is SYDVKM. The CDR3 sequence: CAGRLNTGATNEKLFF. The CDR3 DNA reads TGTGCCGGCAGGCTCAATACGGGGGCGACTAATGAAAAACTGTTTTTT.

V usage is TRBV25-1 and J usage is TRBJ2-3; perhaps D is TRBD1 or TRBD2 (5 bases each). Between the trimmed V and J ends, which lost 2 bases and 0 bases, there was a span of 9 bases. There are 15 residues in the CDR3. CDR1 and CDR2 (germline): MGHDK, SYGVNS. The CDR3 region has the DNA TGTGCCAGCAGTGAAGGGACGGTGAGCACAGATACGCAGTATTTT. It yields the protein CASSEGTVSTDTQYF.

The chain recombines TRBV18 with TRBJ2-2; D uncertain. This CDR3 spans 16 amino acids. Per the germline V gene, CDR1 is KGHSH and CDR2 is LQKENI. V lost 2 bases and J 0 bases, leaving 10 bases between the germline ends. The CDR3 DNA reads as TGTGCCAGCTCACCATCCGGGCCGCCGAACACCGGGGAGCTGTTTTTT. It yields the protein CASSPSGPPNTGELFF.

This clone showed up just once. V is TRBV28 and J is TRBJ1-2; the match to TRBD1 covers 11 bases. V gave up 4 bases and J gave up 6 bases; unmatched junction bases: 7. The CDR3 has 15 residues. The germline V gene has CDR1 MDHEN and CDR2 SYDVKM. CDR3 sequence reads: CASSSRDRGKNGYTF. CDR3 DNA sequence: TGTGCCAGCAGTTCACGGGACAGGGGGAAGAATGGCTACACCTTC.

The rearrangement uses TRBV4-2 and TRBJ2-3; 7 bases fit TRBD2. The CDR3 covers 15 residues. V shed 0 bases and J 4 bases; nucleotides not matched to a gene: 4. Germline V gene data show CDR1 as LGHNA and CDR2 as YNFKEQ. The CDR3 region is CASSQDSGGADTQYF. CDR3 coding DNA: TGTGCCAGCAGCCAAGACTCGGGGGGTGCAGATACGCAGTATTTT.

This chain joins TRBV7-9 and TRBJ2-5, with D uncertain. Germline V lookup: CDR1 SEHNR, CDR2 FQNEAQ (reference sequence). The CDR3 runs to 13 residues. Between the trimmed V and J ends, which lost 5 bases and 2 bases, there was a span of 9 bases. The CDR3 DNA reads TGTGCCAGCAGCGTAGGACCTCAAGAGACCCAGTACTTC. Its protein is CASSVGPQETQYF.

The chain carries TRBV28 and TRBJ2-2; 8 bases agree with TRBD1. Germline V gene data show CDR1 as MDHEN and CDR2 as SYDVKM. Germline trimming cut 6 bases from V and 5 bases from J; bases unmatched to any gene: 14. The CDR3 is made up of 17 amino acids. CDR3 DNA: TGTGCCAGCAGCCCTGTTCGTGGGACAGGCGAAACCGGGGAGCTGTTTTTT. Amino acid sequence: CASSPVRGTGETGELFF. Full variable domain (remainder filled in from reference TRBV28 and TRBJ2-2): DVKVTQSSRYLVKRTGEKVFLECVQDMDHENMFWYRQDPGLGLRLIYFSYDVKMKEKGDIPEGYSVSREKKERFSLILESASTNQTSMYLCASSPVRGTGETGELFFGEGSRLTVL.

The chain has TRBV5-6 and TRBJ1-2; no definite D call. The germline gives CDR1 SGHDT, CDR2 YYEEEE. This CDR3 comprises 13 residues. V was trimmed by 4 bases and J by 8 bases, leaving 15 bases between them. The DNA of the CDR3 is TGTGCCAGCAGCCCCAGGAGGTCGGGGGGCTACACCTTC. It yields the protein CASSPRRSGGYTF. Full variable domain (rest looked up from reference TRBV5-6 and TRBJ1-2): DAGVTQSPTHLIKTRGQQVTLRCSPKSGHDTVSWYQQALGQGPQFIFQYYEEEERQRGNFPDRFSGHQFPNYSSELNVNALLLGDSALYLCASSPRRSGGYTFGSGTRLTVV.

The chain combines TRBV6-1 with TRBJ1-5, with 10 bases identical to TRBD1. V trimming: 3 bases; J trimming: 7 bases; junction bases outside the gene matches: 18. The V gene's germline CDR1 is MNHNS and CDR2 SASEGT. This CDR3 has 19 residues. CDR3 DNA sequence: TGTGCCAGCAGTGATACAAGGACAGGGGGTACCCTCCCTAGGCAGCCCCAGCATTTT. It codes for CASSDTRTGGTLPRQPQHF.

The rearrangement joins TRBV19 to TRBJ2-1, with a weak D call TRBD2 (6 bases). The length of the CDR3 is 14 residues. Trimming pared 7 bases from V and 9 bases from J, leaving 19 bases between. The germline CDR1 and CDR2 sequences are LNHDA and SQIVND (reference sequence). The CDR3 sequence: CASTERVSLGEQFF. CDR3 nucleotides: TGTGCCAGTACAGAGCGGGTCAGTTTGGGTGAGCAGTTCTTC.

The chain uses TRBV5-1 and TRBJ2-3; D may be TRBD2 (5 bases). The germline gives CDR1 SGHRS, CDR2 YFSETQ. The CDR3 sequence is 16 residues long. V lost 4 bases to trimming and J lost 1 base, with 16 bases between them. CDR3 nucleotides: TGCGCCAGCAGCCCCGGGATTTTGGAGGGCACAGATACGCAGTATTTT. It translates to CASSPGILEGTDTQYF.